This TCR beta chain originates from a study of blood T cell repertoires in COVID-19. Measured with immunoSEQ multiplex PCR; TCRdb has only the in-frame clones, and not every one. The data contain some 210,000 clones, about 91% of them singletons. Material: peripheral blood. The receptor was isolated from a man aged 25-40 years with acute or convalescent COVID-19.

DNA of the CDR3: TGTGCCAGCAACCGACAGGGGGCATATACGCAGTATTTT. It encodes CASNRQGAYTQYF. This chain connects TRBV7-8 to TRBJ2-3; 10 bases agree with TRBD1. With 7 bases clipped from V and 7 bases from J, the junction kept 5 bases outside the gene matches. There are 13 residues in the CDR3. Per the germline V gene, CDR1 is SGHVS and CDR2 is FQNEAQ.